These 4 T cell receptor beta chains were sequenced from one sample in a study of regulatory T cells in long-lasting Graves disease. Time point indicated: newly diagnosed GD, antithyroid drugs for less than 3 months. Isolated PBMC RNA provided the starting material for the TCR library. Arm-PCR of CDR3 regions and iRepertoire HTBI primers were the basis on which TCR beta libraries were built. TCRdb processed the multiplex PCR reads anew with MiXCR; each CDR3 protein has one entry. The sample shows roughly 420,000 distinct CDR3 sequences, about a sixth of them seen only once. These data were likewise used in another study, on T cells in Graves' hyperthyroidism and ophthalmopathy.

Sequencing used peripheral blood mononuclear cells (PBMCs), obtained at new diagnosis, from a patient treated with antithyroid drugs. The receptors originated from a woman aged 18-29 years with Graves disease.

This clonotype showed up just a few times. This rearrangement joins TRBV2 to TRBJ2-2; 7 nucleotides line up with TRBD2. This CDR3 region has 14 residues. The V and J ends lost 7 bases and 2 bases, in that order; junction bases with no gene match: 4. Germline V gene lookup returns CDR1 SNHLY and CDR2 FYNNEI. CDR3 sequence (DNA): TGTGCCAGCAAAGAGGGACTAAACACCGGGGAGCTGTTTTTT. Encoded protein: CASKEGLNTGELFF.

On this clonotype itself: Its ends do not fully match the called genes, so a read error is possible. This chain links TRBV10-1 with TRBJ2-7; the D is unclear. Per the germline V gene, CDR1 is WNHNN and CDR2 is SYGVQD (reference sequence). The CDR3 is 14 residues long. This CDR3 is CVSSPQESPYEQYF. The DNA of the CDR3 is TGCGTCAGCAGTCCGCAGGAATCTCCCTACGAGCAGTACTTC.

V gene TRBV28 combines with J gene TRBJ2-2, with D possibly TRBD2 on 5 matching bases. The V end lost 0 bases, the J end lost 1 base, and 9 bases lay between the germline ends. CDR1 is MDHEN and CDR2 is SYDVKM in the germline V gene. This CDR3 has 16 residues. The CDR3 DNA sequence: TGTGCCAGCAGTTTATGGAAAGGAGGGAACACCGGGGAGCTGTTTTTT. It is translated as CASSLWKGGNTGELFF.

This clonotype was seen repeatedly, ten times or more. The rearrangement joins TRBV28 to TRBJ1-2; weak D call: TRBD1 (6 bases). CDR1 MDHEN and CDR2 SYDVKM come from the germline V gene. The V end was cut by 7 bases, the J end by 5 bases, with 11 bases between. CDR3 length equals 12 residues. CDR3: CASTERGYGYTF. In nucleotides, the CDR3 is TGTGCCAGCACCGAAAGGGGGTATGGCTACACCTTC.